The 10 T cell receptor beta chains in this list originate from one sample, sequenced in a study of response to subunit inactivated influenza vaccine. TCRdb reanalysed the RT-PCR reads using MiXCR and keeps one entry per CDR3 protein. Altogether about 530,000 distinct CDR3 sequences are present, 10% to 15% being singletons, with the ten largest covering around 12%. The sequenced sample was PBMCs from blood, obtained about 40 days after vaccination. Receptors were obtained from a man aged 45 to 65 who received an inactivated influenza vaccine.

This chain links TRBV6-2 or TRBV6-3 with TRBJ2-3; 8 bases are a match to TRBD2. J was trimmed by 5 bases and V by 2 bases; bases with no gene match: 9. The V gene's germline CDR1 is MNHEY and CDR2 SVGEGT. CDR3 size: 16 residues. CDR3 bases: TGTGCCAGCAGTTACGTAGCGGGACGGCCTGAAGATACGCAGTATTTT. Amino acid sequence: CASSYVAGRPEDTQYF.

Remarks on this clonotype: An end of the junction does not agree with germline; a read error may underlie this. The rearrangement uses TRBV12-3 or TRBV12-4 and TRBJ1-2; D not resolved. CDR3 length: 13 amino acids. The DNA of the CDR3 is TGTGCCAGCAGTTTAGGGACTCACTATGGCTTCACCTTC. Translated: CASSLGTHYGFTF.

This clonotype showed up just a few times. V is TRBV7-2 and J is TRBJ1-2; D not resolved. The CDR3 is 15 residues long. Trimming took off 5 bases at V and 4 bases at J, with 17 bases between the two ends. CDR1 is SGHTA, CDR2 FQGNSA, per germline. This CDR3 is CASSPSYRGGYGYTF. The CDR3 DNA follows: TGTGCCAGCAGCCCAAGCTACCGGGGTGGCTATGGCTACACCTTC.

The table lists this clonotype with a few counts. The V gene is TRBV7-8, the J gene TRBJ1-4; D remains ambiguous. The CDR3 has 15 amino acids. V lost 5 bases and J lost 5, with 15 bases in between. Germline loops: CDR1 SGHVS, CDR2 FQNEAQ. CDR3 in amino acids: CASSANPLLNEKLFF. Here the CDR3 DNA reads TGTGCCAGCAGCGCTAACCCCCTCCTCAATGAAAAACTGTTTTTT. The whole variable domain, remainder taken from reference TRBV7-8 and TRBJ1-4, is GAGVSQSPRYKVAKRGQDVALRCDPISGHVSLFWYQQALGQGPEFLTYFQNEAQLDKSGLPSDRFFAERPEGSVSTLKIQRTQQEDSAVYLCASSANPLLNEKLFFGSGTQLSVL.

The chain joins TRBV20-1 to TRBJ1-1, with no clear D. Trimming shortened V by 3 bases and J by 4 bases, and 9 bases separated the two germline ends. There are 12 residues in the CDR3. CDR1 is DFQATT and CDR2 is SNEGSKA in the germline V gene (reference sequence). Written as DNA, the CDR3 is TGCAGTGCTAGTCATCAAATCACTGAAGCTTTCTTT. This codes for CSASHQITEAFF.

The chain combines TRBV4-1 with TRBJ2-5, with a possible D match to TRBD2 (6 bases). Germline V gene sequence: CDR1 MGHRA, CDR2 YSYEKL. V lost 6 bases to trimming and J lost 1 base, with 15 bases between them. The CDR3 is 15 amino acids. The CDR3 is CASRRFAGTQETQYF. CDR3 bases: TGCGCCAGCAGGAGGTTTGCGGGGACCCAAGAGACCCAGTACTTC.

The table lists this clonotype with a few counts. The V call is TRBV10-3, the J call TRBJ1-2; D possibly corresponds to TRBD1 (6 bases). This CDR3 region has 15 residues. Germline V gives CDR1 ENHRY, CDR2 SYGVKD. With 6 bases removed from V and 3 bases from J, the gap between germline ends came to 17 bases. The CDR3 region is CAIRSENREHYGYTF. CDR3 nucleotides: TGTGCCATCAGGAGCGAAAACAGGGAGCACTATGGCTACACCTTC.

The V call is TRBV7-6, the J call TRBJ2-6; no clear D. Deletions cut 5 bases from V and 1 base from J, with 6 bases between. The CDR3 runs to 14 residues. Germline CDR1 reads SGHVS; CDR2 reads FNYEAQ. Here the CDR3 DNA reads TGTGCCAGCAGCATAGTTTCTGGGGCCAACGTCCTGACTTTC. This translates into CASSIVSGANVLTF.

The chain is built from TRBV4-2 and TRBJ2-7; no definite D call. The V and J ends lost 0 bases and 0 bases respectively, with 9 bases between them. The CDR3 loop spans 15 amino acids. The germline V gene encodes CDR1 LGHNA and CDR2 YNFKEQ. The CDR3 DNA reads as TGTGCCAGCAGCCAAGAGCGGCGCTCCTCCTACGAGCAGTACTTC. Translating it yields CASSQERRSSYEQYF.

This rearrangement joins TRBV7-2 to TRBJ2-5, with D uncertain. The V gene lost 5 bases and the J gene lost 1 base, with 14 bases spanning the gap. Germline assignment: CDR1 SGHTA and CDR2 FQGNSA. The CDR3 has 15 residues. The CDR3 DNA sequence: TGTGCCAGCAGCCTCTCGTTGGGGATCCAAGAGACCCAGTACTTC. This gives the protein CASSLSLGIQETQYF.